Included here is one T cell receptor beta chain sequence, with context. This record belongs to a study of technical replicates of blood from four donors. The CDR3 spans 13 residues. V lost 5 bases and J lost 9; bases outside the gene matches: 7. Germline V gives CDR1 KGHSH, CDR2 LQKENI. The assay was immunoSEQ multiplex PCR, and TCRdb's table has in-frame clones only and misses some. The sample records tens of thousands of clones, about 86% being singletons. This receptor was identified in a human donor in good health. Some clones in this sample may be carry-over from other donors' samples. Source material: PBMCs. The chain combines TRBV18 with TRBJ2-1, with TRBD2 matching over 7 bases. The CDR3 DNA is TGTGCCAGCTCATACCGGGAGGATGGTGAGCAGTTCTTC. It codes for CASSYREDGEQFF.